This T cell receptor (beta chain) originates from a study of control samples from healthy donors and cancer patients. Using immunoSEQ multiplex PCR, the repertoire was profiled, and TCRdb retains in-frame clones only, with some absent. The repertoire holds more than 70,000 clones, with approximately 89% as singletons. The CDR3 covers 15 residues. Germline V gives CDR1 SGHRS, CDR2 YFSETQ. Trimming stripped 2 bases from V and 2 bases from J, with 12 bases between. The sequence derives from a man in his 60s with lung cancer. V and J are TRBV5-1 and TRBJ2-3; possibly TRBD2 for D (6 bases). The sequenced sample was PBMCs. The CDR3 region has the DNA TGCGCCAGCAGCTTCGGAGGGATCCCCACAGATACGCAGTATTTT. Protein product: CASSFGGIPTDTQYF.